The sequence of this TCR beta chain was determined in a study of CD8+ T cells in alopecia areata. The germline V gene has CDR1 MGHDK and CDR2 SYGVNS. J lost 3 bases, V lost 6 bases, and 4 bases had no gene match. This CDR3 has 15 amino acids. Reverse transcription of extracted RNA yielded cDNA, which provided the sequencing template. Only in-frame clones appear in the TCRdb table, and some are missing; sequencing was by immunoSEQ multiplex PCR. In the table there are some 120,000 clones, over 60% of which are singletons. Treatment here: oral pan-JAK inhibitor, 5-10 mg twice daily. The J gene is TRBJ2-1, the V gene TRBV25-1; 11 nucleotides align to TRBD2. This clonotype originated in a human donor with alopecia areata. The source was CD4+ T cells sorted from blood, collected at week 4, from a patient treated with tofacitinib. The CDR3 loop is CASSPGTSGYNEQFF. The CDR3 bases are TGTGCCAGCAGCCCCGGGACTAGCGGCTACAATGAGCAGTTCTTC.